The clone carrying this T cell receptor beta chain was seen just once. Its antigen is undetermined. These data belong to a study of blood T cells in healthy people across ages. Study results and limitations: Long-lived donors carried more naive CD4+ cells and greater diversity than aged donors. Considered underestimates were the diversity estimates obtained from one million T cells.

The germline CDR1 and CDR2 sequences are SGHRS and YFSETQ. V lost 5 bases to trimming and J lost 5 bases; unmatched junction nucleotides: 11. This CDR3 has 16 amino acids. A J-beta primer mix and a sample-barcoded 5' primer were used in a second PCR of about 7 to 12 cycles. From each sample, at least 2.5 million paired-end reads containing CDR3 were obtained. TCRdb independently ran MiXCR on the 5' RACE reads; one entry per CDR3 protein. This sample has some 1.6 million distinct CDR3 sequences, with approximately 32% found just once. The rearrangement joins TRBV5-1 to TRBJ2-7; the match to TRBD2 covers 12 bases. This receptor was taken from a woman under 40 in good health. The source material was blood. CDR3 nucleotide sequence: TGCGCCAGCAGGCTAGCGGGGGGGTCACGAACCGACGAGCAGTACTTC. Translation: CASRLAGGSRTDEQYF.